Listed below are T cell receptor beta chains from one sample, sequenced in a study of cytomegalovirus exposure and HLA in healthy donors. Here immunoSEQ multiplex PCR was the method, and the copy in TCRdb shows in-frame clones only, minus some. This sample's clone table lists some 96,000 clones. The sample was PBMCs. All receptors come from a woman between 25 and 40 years old in good health and CMV-seronegative. CDR3s leave out the opening cysteine and the closing phenylalanine or tryptophan.

>TRBV18|TRBJ1-2
ASSPPGQGAEGYT
>TRBV11-3|TRBJ1-1
ASSSDRSGTEAF
>TRBV28|TRBJ2-7
ASESREYYEQY
>TRBV25-1|TRBJ1-5
ASSGTQGRHNQPQH
>TRBV7-8|TRBJ1-1
ASGSLRGTEAF
>TRBV7-6|TRBJ1-2
ASSPSTKGSYGYT
>TRBV27|TRBJ1-4
ASRGTGIFATNEKLF
>TRBV7-2|TRBJ2-5
ASSPRTGGETQY
>TRBV7-2|TRBJ2-2
ASSEDGANTGELF
>TRBV7-8|TRBJ2-7
ASSLQGHEQY
>TRBV28|TRBJ2-7
ASSYRGISYEQY
>TRBV19|TRBJ1-2
ASSIGRAYGYT
>TRBV7-9|TRBJ2-7
ASRGLARLPSYEQY
>TRBV30|TRBJ2-7
AWRALGGADEQY
>TRBV19|TRBJ1-6
ASSKLVNLPLH
>TRBV6-5|TRBJ1-1
ASRGAGNTEAF
>TRBV7-9|TRBJ1-1
ASSLGRTEAF
>TRBV20-1|TRBJ2-7
SAEAGGEQY
>TRBV11-2|TRBJ2-6
ASSRLDASGANVLT
>TRBV19|TRBJ1-2
ASTRDSYYGYT
>TRBV28|TRBJ1-6
ASSISGQGSFH
>TRBV27|TRBJ1-4
ASTHTATNEKLF
>TRBV4-2|TRBJ2-3
ASSLAGGLLDTQY